The clone carrying this TCR beta chain was recorded many times. Its antigen remains unidentified. In TCRdb, the 5' RACE reads were re-called with MiXCR into one record per CDR3 protein. The profile shows 30,000 to 40,000 distinct CDR3 sequences, 5.5% to 7.5% of them singletons. This sample was taken from a study of early T cells in non-severe SARS-CoV-2 infection. Study summary: Bulk RNA from unsorted whole blood was sequenced; chains were unpaired.

Study findings and constraints: A preference for anti-spike CD8 responses marked VDJdb matching, which missed private and CD4 specificities.

The source of this sequence is an adult who was a healthcare worker with PCR-confirmed SARS-CoV-2 infection or an uninfected control (not recorded which). Sequencing input: whole blood.

In DNA, the CDR3 is TGTGCCAGCAGTTTAGGGGAGGGGCTTGAGACCCAGTACTTC. Its protein is CASSLGEGLETQYF. V usage is TRBV12-3 or TRBV12-4 and J usage is TRBJ2-5; 7 positions agree with TRBD2. The CDR3 is 14 residues long. Losses at the gene ends were 1 base for V and 5 bases for J; bases not matched to a gene: 4.